This TCR beta chain was sequenced during a study of blood T cell repertoires in COVID-19. Looking at the study overall: Donors in the United States, Italy and Spain gave samples during acute or convalescent COVID-19. T cells, B-cell-depleted T cells, or PBMCs supplied cDNA or gDNA.

As processed by the authors: Amplification of reference gene primers provided the estimated nucleated cell counts. Sequenced by immunoSEQ multiplex PCR; TCRdb stores in-frame clones only, minus some. The V and J calls and clone size are taken from that table; D and trimming were inferred from the DNA. The table lists 140,000 or so clones, around 76% of them singletons. Trimming took 2 bases from V and 4 from J; bases not matched to a gene: 4. The germline CDR1 and CDR2 sequences are SGHDT and YYEEEE. The length of the CDR3 is 14 residues. This clone has just a few counts. Sequences were obtained from peripheral blood. This sequence originates from a man aged 55 to 70 with acute or convalescent COVID-19. V and J are TRBV5-6 and TRBJ2-7; 9 bases align to TRBD1. The CDR3 DNA sequence: TGTGCCAGCAGCTTCCACAGGGGGCGTTACGAGCAGTACTTC. It codes for CASSFHRGRYEQYF.